One sample yielded the 13 T cell receptor beta chains listed below, sequenced in a study of Ad26.COV2.S vaccination and SARS-CoV-2 variants. Treatment in this sample: over 15 received Ad26.COV2.S at low or high dose, single or two shots; about 5 received placebo; per-sample allocation not given. Sampling was performed 63 days after the first vaccine or placebo injection. The repertoire was sequenced with immunoSEQ multiplex PCR; TCRdb's copy has only in-frame clones and lacks some. Among 290,000 or so clones listed, around 87% were seen once. The sequenced sample was peripheral blood, obtained in a trial of Ad26.COV2.S vaccine versus placebo. The source is a person between 18 and 65 years old who received the Ad26.COV2.S COVID-19 vaccine or a placebo.

The CDR3 sequence is CASSDHTGRWTEAFF. In nucleotides, the CDR3 is TGTGCCAGCAGTGACCATACAGGGAGGTGGACTGAAGCTTTCTTT. The genes are TRBV25-1 and TRBJ1-1, with D tentatively TRBD1 (6 bases). The CDR3 spans 15 residues. CDR1 and CDR2 (germline): MGHDK, SYGVNS. V was clipped by 3 bases and J by 5 bases, with 16 bases between them.

The rearrangement links TRBV12-3 or TRBV12-4 to TRBJ1-1; 7 nucleotides align to TRBD1. V was pared by 5 bases and J by 7 bases, with 4 bases of the junction left unmatched. The CDR3 totals 12 residues. The CDR3 loop reads CASSPGGNEAFF. CDR3 nucleotides: TGTGCCAGCAGTCCAGGGGGAAATGAAGCTTTCTTT.

The V call is TRBV27, the J call TRBJ1-2; 8 bases match TRBD1. The junction had 8 bases not matched to a gene; V was cut back by 3 bases and J by 5 bases. The germline gives CDR1 MNHEY, CDR2 SMNVEV (reference sequence). The length of the CDR3 is 15 residues. The CDR3 nucleotides read TGTGCCAGCAGTTTGGCCGGGACAGGAGGATATGGCTACACCTTC. Translation: CASSLAGTGGYGYTF.

This sequence joins TRBV7-2 and TRBJ1-3; a possible D gene is TRBD1 (5 bases). Trimming stripped 4 bases from V and 0 bases from J, with 13 bases between. Germline CDR1 reads SGHTA; CDR2 reads FQGNSA. This CDR3 comprises 16 residues. The CDR3 DNA is TGTGCCAGCAGCTCGTCGACAGCCAACTCTGGAAACACCATATATTTT. As protein: CASSSSTANSGNTIYF.

The chain uses TRBV5-6 and TRBJ1-2; D ambiguous. The CDR3 has 13 amino acids. Per the germline V gene, CDR1 is SGHDT and CDR2 is YYEEEE. V was shortened by 3 bases and J by 0 bases, with 6 bases between the two germline ends. The CDR3 spells CASSSGANYGYTF. The CDR3 DNA reads TGTGCCAGCAGCTCCGGAGCTAACTATGGCTACACCTTC.

CDR3 loop: CAWSSGTGTYEQYF. The CDR3, as DNA: TGTGCCTGGAGCTCCGGGACAGGGACCTACGAGCAGTACTTC. The J gene is TRBJ2-7, the V gene TRBV30; 9 positions match TRBD1. Germline CDR1 and CDR2: GTSNPN and SVGIG (reference sequence). V shed 3 bases, J shed 2 bases, and the junction held 5 bases outside the gene matches. The CDR3 length is 14 residues.

The rearrangement uses TRBV7-2 and TRBJ2-5, with unresolved D. V gave up 1 base and J gave up 4 bases, with 4 bases separating them. This CDR3 is built from 12 residues. CDR1 and CDR2 from the germline V gene are SGHTA and FQGNSA. The CDR3 region is CASSLGVETQYF. CDR3 nucleotide sequence: TGTGCCAGCAGCTTAGGGGTAGAGACCCAGTACTTC.

This sequence joins TRBV5-1 and TRBJ2-7, with D possibly called TRBD1 or TRBD2 (5 bases each). The CDR3 sequence is 14 residues long. Germline V lookup: CDR1 SGHRS, CDR2 YFSETQ. Deletions cut 3 bases from V and 5 bases from J, with 15 bases between. The CDR3 is CASSYIPGTDEQYF. The CDR3 bases are TGCGCCAGCAGCTACATCCCAGGGACGGACGAGCAGTACTTC.

The chain links TRBV7-9 to TRBJ2-7, with 11 nucleotides matching TRBD2. The CDR3 spans 14 residues. V was pared by 6 bases and J by 6 bases, with 7 bases of the junction left unmatched. Germline-derived CDR1 and CDR2 are SEHNR and FQNEAQ (reference sequence). The CDR3 sequence: CASSSSGRSGEQYF. The DNA of the CDR3 is TGTGCCAGCAGTTCTAGCGGGAGGTCGGGCGAGCAGTACTTC.

The chain has TRBV30 and TRBJ1-5, with TRBD1 matching 10 bases. CDR1 and CDR2 from the germline V gene are GTSNPN and SVGIG (reference sequence). V shed 4 bases, J shed 4 bases, and the junction held 13 bases outside the gene matches. The length of the CDR3 is 17 residues. In nucleotides, the CDR3 is TGTGCCTGGAATGTCCGCTCCGGGACAGGGGAAAATCAGCCCCAGCATTTT. Translated, it gives CAWNVRSGTGENQPQHF.

The chain uses TRBV15 and TRBJ1-1; D not certain. The CDR3 runs 16 residues. CDR1 is LNHNV and CDR2 is YYDKDF in the germline V gene (reference sequence). V lost 0 bases and J 0 bases, leaving 11 bases between the germline ends. The CDR3, as DNA: TGTGCCACCAGCAGAGATTTCGGGGTGGTGAACACTGAAGCTTTCTTT. Amino acids: CATSRDFGVVNTEAFF.

The genes are TRBV13 and TRBJ2-3; 8 positions match TRBD2. The CDR3 is 15 residues long. V shed 4 bases, J shed 5 bases, and the junction held 8 bases outside the gene matches. Germline V gives CDR1 PRHDT, CDR2 FYEKMQ (reference sequence). CDR3: CASSSRGGPRDTQYF. The CDR3 nucleotides read TGTGCCAGCAGCTCCCGCGGGGGGCCGAGAGATACGCAGTATTTT.

V is TRBV6-5 and J is TRBJ2-7; the D is unclear. This CDR3 region has 11 residues. CDR1 MNHEY and CDR2 SVGAGI come from the germline V gene. Between the trimmed V and J ends, which lost 4 bases and 6 bases, there was a span of 7 bases. The DNA of the CDR3 is TGTGCCAGCAGTTCCGCGATCGAGCAGTACTTC. Translating it yields CASSSAIEQYF.